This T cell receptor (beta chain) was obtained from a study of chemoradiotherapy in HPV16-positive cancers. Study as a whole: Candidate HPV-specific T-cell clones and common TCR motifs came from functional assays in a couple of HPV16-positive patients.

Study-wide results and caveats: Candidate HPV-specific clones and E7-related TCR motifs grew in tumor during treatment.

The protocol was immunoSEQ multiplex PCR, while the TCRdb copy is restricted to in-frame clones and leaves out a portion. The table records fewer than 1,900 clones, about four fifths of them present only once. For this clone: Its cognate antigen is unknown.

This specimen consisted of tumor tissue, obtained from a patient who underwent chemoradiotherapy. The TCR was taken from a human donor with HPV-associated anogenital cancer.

The CDR3 spells CASRGRGRNTEAFF. The CDR3 DNA reads TGTGCCAGCAGGGGGAGAGGGAGAAACACTGAAGCTTTCTTT. The genes are TRBV6-1 and TRBJ1-1, with no clear D. This CDR3 has 14 residues. V lost 6 bases and J 2 bases, leaving 13 bases between the germline ends. Germline loops: CDR1 MNHNS, CDR2 SASEGT.